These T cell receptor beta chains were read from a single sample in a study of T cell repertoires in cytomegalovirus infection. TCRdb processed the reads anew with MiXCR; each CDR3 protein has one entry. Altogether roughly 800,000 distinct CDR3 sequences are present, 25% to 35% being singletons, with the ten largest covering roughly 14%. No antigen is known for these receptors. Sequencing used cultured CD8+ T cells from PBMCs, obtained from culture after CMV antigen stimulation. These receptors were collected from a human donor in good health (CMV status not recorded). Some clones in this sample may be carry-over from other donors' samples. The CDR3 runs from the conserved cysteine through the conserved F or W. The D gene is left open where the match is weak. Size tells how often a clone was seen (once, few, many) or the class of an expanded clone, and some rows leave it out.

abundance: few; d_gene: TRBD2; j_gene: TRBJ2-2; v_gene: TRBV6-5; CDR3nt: TGTGCCAGCAGTTACTATGGACTAGCGGGGGCCGCGAACACCGGGGAGCTGTTTTTT; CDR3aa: CASSYYGLAGAANTGELFF
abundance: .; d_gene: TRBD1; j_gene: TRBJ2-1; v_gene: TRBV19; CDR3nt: TGTGCCAGTAGCGACAGGGTCTCCTACAATGAGCAGTTCTTC; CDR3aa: CASSDRVSYNEQFF
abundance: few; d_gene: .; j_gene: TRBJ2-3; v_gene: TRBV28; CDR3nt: TGTGCCAGCAGTTTCCGGACAGCGAAAGATACGCAGTATTTT; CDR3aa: CASSFRTAKDTQYF
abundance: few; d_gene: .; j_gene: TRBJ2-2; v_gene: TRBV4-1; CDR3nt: TGCGCCAGCAGCCAAGTTCTATCTCCAACCGGGGAGCTGTTTTTT; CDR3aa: CASSQVLSPTGELFF
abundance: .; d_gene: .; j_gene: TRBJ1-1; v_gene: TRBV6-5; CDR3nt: TGTGCCAGCAGTTACGACATAGGTGAAATCGGAGCTTTCTTT; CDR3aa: CASSYDIGEIGAFF
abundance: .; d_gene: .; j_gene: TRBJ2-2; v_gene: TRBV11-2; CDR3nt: TGTGCCAGCAGCTTAGACCCAACTGGAGTTCAGCCCAACACCGGGGAGCTGTTTTTT; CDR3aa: CASSLDPTGVQPNTGELFF
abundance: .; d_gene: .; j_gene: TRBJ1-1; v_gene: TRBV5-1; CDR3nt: TGCGCCAGCAGCTTGGGGGTGGGAAGGGATACTGAAGCTTTCTTT; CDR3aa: CASSLGVGRDTEAFF
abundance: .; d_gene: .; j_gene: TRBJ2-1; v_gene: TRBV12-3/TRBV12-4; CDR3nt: TGTGCCAGCGGAGACGGGGTCTCCTACAATGAGCAGTTCTTC; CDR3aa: CASGDGVSYNEQFF
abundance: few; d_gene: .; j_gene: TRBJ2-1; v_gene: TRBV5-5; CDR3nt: TGTGCCAGCAGCCCCGACAGGCCCAATGAGCAGTTCTTC; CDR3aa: CASSPDRPNEQFF
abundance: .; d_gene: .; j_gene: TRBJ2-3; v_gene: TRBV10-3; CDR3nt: TGTGCCATCAGTGAAGGGGGGAACAAGCCAGATACGCAGTATTTT; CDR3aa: CAISEGGNKPDTQYF
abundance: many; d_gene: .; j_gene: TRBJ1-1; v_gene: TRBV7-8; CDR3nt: TGTGCCAGCAGCTTGGGAGGGTTGGACACTGAAGCTTTCTTT; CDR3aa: CASSLGGLDTEAFF
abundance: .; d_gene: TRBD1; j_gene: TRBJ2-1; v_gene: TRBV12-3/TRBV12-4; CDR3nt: TGTGCCAGCAGGGCCGGGACAGATGACAATGAGCAGTTCTTC; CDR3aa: CASRAGTDDNEQFF
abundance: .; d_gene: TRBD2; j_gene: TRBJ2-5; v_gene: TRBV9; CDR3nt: TGTGCCAGCAGCCCAGGACTAGTGTGGGAGACCCAGTACTTC; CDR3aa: CASSPGLVWETQYF
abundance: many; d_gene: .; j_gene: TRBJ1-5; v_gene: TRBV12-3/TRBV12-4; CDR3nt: TGTGCCAGCAGTTTCTTAGGTAGAAGCAATCAGCCCCAGCATTTT; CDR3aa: CASSFLGRSNQPQHF
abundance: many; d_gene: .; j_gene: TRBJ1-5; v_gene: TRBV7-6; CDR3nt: TGTGCCAGCAGCCTTGGACACTCGGTTTCGGAGCCCCAGCATTTT; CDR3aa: CASSLGHSVSEPQHF
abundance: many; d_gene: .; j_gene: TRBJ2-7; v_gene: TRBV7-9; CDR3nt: TGTGCCAGCAGCTCCCCCGTGGCGGGAAGCTCCTACGAGCAGTACTTC; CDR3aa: CASSSPVAGSSYEQYF
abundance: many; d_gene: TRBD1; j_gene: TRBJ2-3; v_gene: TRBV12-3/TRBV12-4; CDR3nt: TGTGCCAGCAGTCCCGACAGGGGGCAGATAGATACGCAGTATTTT; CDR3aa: CASSPDRGQIDTQYF
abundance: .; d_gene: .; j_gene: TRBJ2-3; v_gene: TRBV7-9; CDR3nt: TGTGCCAGCAGCATGGAGCGAAGCACAGATACGCAGTATTTT; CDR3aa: CASSMERSTDTQYF
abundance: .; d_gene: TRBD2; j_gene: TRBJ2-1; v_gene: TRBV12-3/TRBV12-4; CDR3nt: TGTGCCAGCAGTTTAAAACCGGGGGGGCACAATGAGCAGTTCTTC; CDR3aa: CASSLKPGGHNEQFF
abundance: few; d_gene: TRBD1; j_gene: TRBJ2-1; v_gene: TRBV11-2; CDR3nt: TGTGCCAGCAGCTATCCCGGGACAGGGTCCTACAATGAGCAGTTCTTC; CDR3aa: CASSYPGTGSYNEQFF
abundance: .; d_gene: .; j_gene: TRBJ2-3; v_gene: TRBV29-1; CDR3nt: TGCAGCGTTGAAGGGCTTAACCCTAGCACAGATACGCAGTATTTT; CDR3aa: CSVEGLNPSTDTQYF
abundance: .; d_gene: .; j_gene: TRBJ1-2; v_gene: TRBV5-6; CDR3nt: TGTGCCAGCAGCTTACAGGGTAGGGTCCGCTATGGCTACACCTTC; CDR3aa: CASSLQGRVRYGYTF
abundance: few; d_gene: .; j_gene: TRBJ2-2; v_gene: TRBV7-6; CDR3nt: TGTGCCAGCAGCGACCGGGGGAGTTACGGGGAGCTGTTTTTT; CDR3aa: CASSDRGSYGELFF
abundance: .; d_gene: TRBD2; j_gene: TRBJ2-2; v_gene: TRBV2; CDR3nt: TGTGCCAGCATTCCTCTAGCGGGGGGCGCGCCCGGGGAGCTGTTTTTT; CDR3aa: CASIPLAGGAPGELFF
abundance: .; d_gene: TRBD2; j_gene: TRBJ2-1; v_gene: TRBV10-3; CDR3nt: TGTGGGGCCATCAGAGGACTAGCGGGAGGCCCCAATGAGCAGTTCTTC; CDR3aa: CGAIRGLAGGPNEQFF
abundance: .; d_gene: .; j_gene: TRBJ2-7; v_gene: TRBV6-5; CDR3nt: TGTGCCAGAAACCGGGACGGCCCGTTTCTGCAGAGGAGAGTTTTGTCCTACGAGCAGTACTTC; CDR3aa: CARNRDGPFLQRRVLSYEQYF
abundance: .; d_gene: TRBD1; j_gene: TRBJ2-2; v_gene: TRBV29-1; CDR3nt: TGCAGCGCACTACTGCTCCGGGACAGGGGGCCGAACACCGGGGAGCTGTTTTTT; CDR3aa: CSALLLRDRGPNTGELFF
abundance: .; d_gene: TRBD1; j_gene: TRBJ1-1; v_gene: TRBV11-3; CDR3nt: TGTGCCAGCAGCTTAGGGGACAGCGCCCTTAGCGGCACTGAAGCTTTCTTT; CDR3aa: CASSLGDSALSGTEAFF
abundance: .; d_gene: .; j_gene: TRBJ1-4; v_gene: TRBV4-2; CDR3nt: TGTGCCAGCAGCATGTACAGGGCTAATGAAAAACTGTTTTTT; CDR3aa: CASSMYRANEKLFF
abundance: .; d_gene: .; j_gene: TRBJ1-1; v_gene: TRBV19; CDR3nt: TGTGCCAGTAGTCCGGGGACGAGGGGCACTGAAGCTTTCTTT; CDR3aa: CASSPGTRGTEAFF
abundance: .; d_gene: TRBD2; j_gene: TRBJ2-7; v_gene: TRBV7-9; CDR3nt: TGTGCCAGCAGCTTAGCCACGGGACTAGCGTACGAGCAGTACTTC; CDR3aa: CASSLATGLAYEQYF
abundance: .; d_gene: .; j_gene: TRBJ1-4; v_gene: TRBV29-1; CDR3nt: TGCAGCGTTCCAGCCGGTGAGGGGAAAGGAAAACTGTTTTTT; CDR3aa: CSVPAGEGKGKLFF
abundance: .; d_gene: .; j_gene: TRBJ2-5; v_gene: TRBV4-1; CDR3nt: TGCGCCAGCAGCCAAGTGGGAGAAGAGACCCAGTACTTC; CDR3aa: CASSQVGEETQYF
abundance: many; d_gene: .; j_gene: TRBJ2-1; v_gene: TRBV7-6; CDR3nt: TGTGCCAGCAGCTTAGGATTGGCAGGGGACAATGAGCAGTTCTTC; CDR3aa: CASSLGLAGDNEQFF
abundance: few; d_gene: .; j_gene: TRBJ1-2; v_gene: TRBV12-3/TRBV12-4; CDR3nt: TGTGCCAGCAGTTTAAACCTCTATGGCTACACCTTC; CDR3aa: CASSLNLYGYTF
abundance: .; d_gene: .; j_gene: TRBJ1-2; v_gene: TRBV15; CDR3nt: TGTGCCACCAGCAGGGATAGGGGTATGGCGCGGGGCTACACCTTC; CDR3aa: CATSRDRGMARGYTF
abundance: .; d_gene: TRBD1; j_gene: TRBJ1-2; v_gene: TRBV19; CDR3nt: TGTGCCAGTATTAACAGGGGCGAGAACTATGGCTACACCTTC; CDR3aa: CASINRGENYGYTF
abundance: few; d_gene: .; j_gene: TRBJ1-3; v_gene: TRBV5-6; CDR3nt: TGTGCCAGCAGCTCCCGGGGCTCTGGAAACACCATATATTTT; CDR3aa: CASSSRGSGNTIYF
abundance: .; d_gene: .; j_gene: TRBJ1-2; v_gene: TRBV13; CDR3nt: TGTGCCAGCAGCAAACCAGATGGCTACACCTTC; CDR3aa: CASSKPDGYTF
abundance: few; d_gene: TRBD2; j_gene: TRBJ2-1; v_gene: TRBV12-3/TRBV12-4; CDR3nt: TGTGCCAGCGGGGCTAGCGGGGCTTCTGAGCAGTTCTTC; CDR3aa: CASGASGASEQFF
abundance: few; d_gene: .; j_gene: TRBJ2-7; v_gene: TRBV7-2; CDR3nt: TGTGCCAGCAGCCGGGACTGGTCCTACGAGCAGTACTTC; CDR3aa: CASSRDWSYEQYF
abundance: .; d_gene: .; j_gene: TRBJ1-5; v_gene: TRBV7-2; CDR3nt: TGTGCCAGCAGCTTATTTGAGGGCAATCAGCCCCAGCATTTT; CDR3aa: CASSLFEGNQPQHF
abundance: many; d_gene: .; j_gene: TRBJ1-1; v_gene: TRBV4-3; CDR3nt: TGCGCCAGCAGTCTTTCCGCAGGTGGGAACACTGAAGCTTTCTTT; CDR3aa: CASSLSAGGNTEAFF
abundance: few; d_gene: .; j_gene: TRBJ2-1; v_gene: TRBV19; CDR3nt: TGTGCCAGTAGTATCATCGGGGGAAATGAGCAGTTCTTC; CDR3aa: CASSIIGGNEQFF
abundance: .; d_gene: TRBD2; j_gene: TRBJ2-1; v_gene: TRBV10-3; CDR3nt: TGTGCCATCACGGTAGCGGGGGGGGGTGAGCAGTTCTTC; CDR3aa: CAITVAGGGEQFF
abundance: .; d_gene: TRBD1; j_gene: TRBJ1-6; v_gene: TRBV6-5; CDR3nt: TGTGCCAGCAGTTTCGGGACAGGGTCTAATTCACCCCTCCACTTT; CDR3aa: CASSFGTGSNSPLHF
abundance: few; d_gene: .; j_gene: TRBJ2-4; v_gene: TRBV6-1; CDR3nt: TGTGCCAGCAGTGAATTAGAGATTCTAGCCAAAAACATTCAGTACTTC; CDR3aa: CASSELEILAKNIQYF
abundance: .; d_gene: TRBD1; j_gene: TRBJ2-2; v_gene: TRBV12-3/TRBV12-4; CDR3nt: TGTGCCAGCACCGGGACAGGGAAAACACTCACCGGGGAGCTGTTTTTT; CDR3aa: CASTGTGKTLTGELFF
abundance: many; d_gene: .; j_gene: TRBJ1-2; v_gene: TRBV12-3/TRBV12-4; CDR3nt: TGTGCCAGCAGTTTGGGACACCCGATCTATGGCTACACCTTC; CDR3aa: CASSLGHPIYGYTF
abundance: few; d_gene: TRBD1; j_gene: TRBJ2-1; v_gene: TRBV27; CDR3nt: TGTGCCAGCGCGACAGGGGTATTTCTCCATGAGCAGTTCTTC; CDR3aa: CASATGVFLHEQFF
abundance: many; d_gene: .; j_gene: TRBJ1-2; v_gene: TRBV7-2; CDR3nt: TGTGCCAGCAGCGGTAACAGGGACGGCTATGGCTACACCTTC; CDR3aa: CASSGNRDGYGYTF
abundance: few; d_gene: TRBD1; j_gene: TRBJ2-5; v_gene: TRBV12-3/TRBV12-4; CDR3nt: TGTGCCAGCAGTTGGACAGGCCTGGAGACCCAGTACTTC; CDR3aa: CASSWTGLETQYF